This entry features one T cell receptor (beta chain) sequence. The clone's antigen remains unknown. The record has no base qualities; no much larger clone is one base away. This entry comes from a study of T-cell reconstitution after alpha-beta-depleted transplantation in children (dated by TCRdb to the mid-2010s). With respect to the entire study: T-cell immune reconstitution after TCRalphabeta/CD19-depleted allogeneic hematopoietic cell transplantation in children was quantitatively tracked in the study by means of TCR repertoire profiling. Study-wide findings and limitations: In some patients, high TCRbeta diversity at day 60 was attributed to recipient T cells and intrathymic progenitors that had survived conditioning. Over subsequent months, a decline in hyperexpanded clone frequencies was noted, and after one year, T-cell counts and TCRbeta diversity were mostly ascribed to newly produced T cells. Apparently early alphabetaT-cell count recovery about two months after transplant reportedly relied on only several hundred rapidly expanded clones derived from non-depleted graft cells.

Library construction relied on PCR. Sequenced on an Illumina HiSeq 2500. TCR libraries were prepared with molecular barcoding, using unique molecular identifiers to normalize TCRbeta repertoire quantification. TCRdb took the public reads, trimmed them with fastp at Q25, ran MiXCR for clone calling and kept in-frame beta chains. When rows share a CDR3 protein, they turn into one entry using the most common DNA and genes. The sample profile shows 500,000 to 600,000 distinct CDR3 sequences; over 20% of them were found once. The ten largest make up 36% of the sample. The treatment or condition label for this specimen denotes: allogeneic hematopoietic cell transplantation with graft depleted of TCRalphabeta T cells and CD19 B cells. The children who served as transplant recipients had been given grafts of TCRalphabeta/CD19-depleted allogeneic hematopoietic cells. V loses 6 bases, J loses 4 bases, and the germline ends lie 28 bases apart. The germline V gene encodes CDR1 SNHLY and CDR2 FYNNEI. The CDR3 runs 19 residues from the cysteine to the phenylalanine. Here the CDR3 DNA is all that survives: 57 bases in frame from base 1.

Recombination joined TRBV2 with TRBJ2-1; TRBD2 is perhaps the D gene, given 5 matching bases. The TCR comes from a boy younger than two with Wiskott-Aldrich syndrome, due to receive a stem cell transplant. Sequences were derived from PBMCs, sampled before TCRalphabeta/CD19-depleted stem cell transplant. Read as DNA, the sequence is TGTGCCAGCAGCCGTCGTAGGACCGGGAAGAGCGGACCTTACAATGAGCAGTTCTTC. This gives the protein CASSRRRTGKSGPYNEQFF. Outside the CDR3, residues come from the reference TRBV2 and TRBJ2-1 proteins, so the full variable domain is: EPEVTQTPSHQVTQMGQEVILRCVPISNHLYFYWYRQILGQKVEFLVSFYNNEISEKSEIFDDQFSVERPDGSNFTLKIRSTKLEDSAMYFCASSRRRTGKSGPYNEQFFGPGTRLTVL.